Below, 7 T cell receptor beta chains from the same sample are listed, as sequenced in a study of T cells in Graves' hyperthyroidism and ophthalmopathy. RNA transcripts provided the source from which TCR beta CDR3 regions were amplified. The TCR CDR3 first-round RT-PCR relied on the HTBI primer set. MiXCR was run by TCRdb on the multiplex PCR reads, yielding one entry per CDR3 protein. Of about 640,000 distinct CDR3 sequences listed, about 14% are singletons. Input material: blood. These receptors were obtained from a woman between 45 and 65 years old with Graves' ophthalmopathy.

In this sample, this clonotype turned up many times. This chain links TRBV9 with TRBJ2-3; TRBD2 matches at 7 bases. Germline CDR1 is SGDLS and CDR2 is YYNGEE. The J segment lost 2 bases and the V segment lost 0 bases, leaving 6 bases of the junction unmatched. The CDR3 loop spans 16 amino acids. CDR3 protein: CASSVVASGFTDTQYF. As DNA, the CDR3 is TGTGCCAGCAGCGTAGTGGCTAGCGGCTTCACAGATACGCAGTATTTT.

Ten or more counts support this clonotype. The CDR3 DNA is TGTGCCAGCAAACCCCCAGGACAGTATTACTCCTACGAGCAGTACTTC. Its protein is CASKPPGQYYSYEQYF. The V call is TRBV28, the J call TRBJ2-7, with a weak D call TRBD1 (6 bases). The CDR3 has 16 residues. Germline assignment: CDR1 MDHEN and CDR2 SYDVKM. V dropped 7 bases and J dropped 0 bases, with 19 bases sitting between them.

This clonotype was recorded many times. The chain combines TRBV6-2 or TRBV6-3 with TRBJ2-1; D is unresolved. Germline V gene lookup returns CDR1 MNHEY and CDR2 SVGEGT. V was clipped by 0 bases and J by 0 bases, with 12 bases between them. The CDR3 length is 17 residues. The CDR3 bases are TGTGCCAGCAGTTACTCGATAAGGCCCCTCTCCTACAATGAGCAGTTCTTC. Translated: CASSYSIRPLSYNEQFF.

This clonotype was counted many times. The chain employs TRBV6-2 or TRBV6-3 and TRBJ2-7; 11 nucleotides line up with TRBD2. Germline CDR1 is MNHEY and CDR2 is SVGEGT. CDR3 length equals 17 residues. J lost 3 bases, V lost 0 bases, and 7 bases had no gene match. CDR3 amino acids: CASSYSSSGRPYYEQYF. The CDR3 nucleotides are TGTGCCAGCAGTTACTCGTCTAGCGGGAGGCCCTACTACGAGCAGTACTTC.

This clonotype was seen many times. CDR3 in amino acids: CASSQASLGGNTDTQYF. In nucleotides, the CDR3 is TGTGCCAGCAGCCAAGCCTCCTTAGGGGGAAACACAGATACGCAGTATTTT. This sequence joins TRBV14 and TRBJ2-3, with D possibly matching TRBD1 (6 bases). Deletions cut 1 base from V and 2 bases from J, with 16 bases between. CDR1 and CDR2 (germline): SGHDN, FVKESK. This CDR3 comprises 17 residues.

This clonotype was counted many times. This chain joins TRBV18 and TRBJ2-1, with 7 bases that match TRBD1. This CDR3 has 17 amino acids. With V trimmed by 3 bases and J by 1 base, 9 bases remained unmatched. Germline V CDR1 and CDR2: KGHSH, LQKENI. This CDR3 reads CASSPPTGQGSYNEQFF. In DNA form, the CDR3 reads TGTGCCAGCTCACCCCCGACAGGGCAGGGATCCTACAATGAGCAGTTCTTC.

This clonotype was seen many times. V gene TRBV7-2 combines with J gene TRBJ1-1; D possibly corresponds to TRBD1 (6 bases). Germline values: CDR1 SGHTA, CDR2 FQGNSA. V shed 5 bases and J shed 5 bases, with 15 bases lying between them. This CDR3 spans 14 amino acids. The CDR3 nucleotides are TGTGCCAGCAGCAGCCAACAGGGACGAACTGAAGCTTTCTTT. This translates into CASSSQQGRTEAFF.